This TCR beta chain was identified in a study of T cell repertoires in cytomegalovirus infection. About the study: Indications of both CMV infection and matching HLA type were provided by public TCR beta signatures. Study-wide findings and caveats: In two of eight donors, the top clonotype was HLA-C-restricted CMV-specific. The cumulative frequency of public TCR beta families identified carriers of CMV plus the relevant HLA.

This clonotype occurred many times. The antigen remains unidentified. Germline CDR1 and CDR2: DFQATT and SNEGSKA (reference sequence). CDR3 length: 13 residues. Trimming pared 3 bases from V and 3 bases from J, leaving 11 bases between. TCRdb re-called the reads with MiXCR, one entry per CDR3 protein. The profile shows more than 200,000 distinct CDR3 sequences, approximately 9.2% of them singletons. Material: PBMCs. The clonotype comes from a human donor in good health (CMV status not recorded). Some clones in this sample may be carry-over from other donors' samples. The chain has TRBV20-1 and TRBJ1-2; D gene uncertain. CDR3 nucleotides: TGCAGTGCTAGGGAGGGTATGGACTATGGCTACACCTTC. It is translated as CSAREGMDYGYTF.